Listed below are T cell receptor beta chains from one sample, sequenced in a study of T cell repertoires in cytomegalovirus infection. TCRdb itself ran the reads through MiXCR, one entry per CDR3 protein. Found here are approximately 140,000 distinct CDR3 sequences, 20% to 30% of them singletons; the top ten hold 34%. Their specific antigens are unknown. Sequenced input: PBMCs, sequenced either directly or after in vitro stimulation (not recorded which). These receptors all come from a human donor in good health (CMV status not recorded). Some clones in this sample may be carry-over from other donors' samples. Both conserved end residues are part of each CDR3. The D gene is left open where the match is weak.

TRBJ2-1,TRBV12-3/TRBV12-4,TRBD1,CASSTGGHEQFF
TRBJ2-5,TRBV4-3,-,CASSQVPDRDSETQYF
TRBJ2-2,TRBV5-6,TRBD2,CASSLVVAGSDTGELFF
TRBJ2-5,TRBV7-2,-,CASSQVREETQYF
TRBJ1-5,TRBV4-1,-,CASSQHTKGLNQPQHF
TRBJ1-1,TRBV29-1,-,CSVERPAGRIIANTEAFF
TRBJ2-1,TRBV29-1,-,CSAISYNEQFF
TRBJ1-5,TRBV6-6,TRBD1,CASRAGQGMKSNQPQHF
TRBJ2-3,TRBV7-2,TRBD2,CASSYLTSGSGTVPADTQYF
TRBJ1-1,TRBV29-1,TRBD1,CSVVGQQNTEAFF
TRBJ1-2,TRBV7-2,-,CASSLDRSGNYGYTF
TRBJ1-1,TRBV12-3/TRBV12-4,TRBD1,CASSPGGMNTEAFF
TRBJ2-3,TRBV20-1,TRBD2,CSARALLAGETDTQYF
TRBJ1-1,TRBV5-6,-,CASSLDRAHTEAFF
TRBJ2-1,TRBV15,-,CATSIERLDNEQFF